This T cell receptor beta chain was sequenced for a study of T cells expressing NK-cell markers. Reprocessing the 5' RACE reads, TCRdb reports a single entry for every CDR3 protein and omits DNA. The sample holds 150,000 to 200,000 distinct CDR3 sequences. The sample consisted of blood T cells: a sorted CD56 or NKG2C T cell subset, CD4+ or CD8+ T cells, or bulk PBMC T cells (not recorded which). The TCR originated in a man aged 18-75 years in good health.

The CDR3 sequence: CASRDLRSTQDTQYF. V and J are TRBV2 and TRBJ2-3; checking the TCRdb D call of TRBD2 is not possible without DNA. The CDR3 covers 15 residues. Looked up from germline, CDR1 is SNHLY and CDR2 is FYNNEI.